A single sample gave rise to the 27 T cell receptor beta chains below, sequenced in a study of control samples from healthy donors and cancer patients. TCRdb's table, derived via immunoSEQ multiplex PCR, lists solely in-frame clones and lacks some. The table shows approximately 140,000 clones, with roughly nine tenths occurring only once. Sequencing was done on a sample of blood. These TCRs come from a woman under 40 in good health.

This clone was detected only once. The rearrangement uses TRBV7-3 and TRBJ1-1; 8 nucleotides align to TRBD1. The germline V gene has CDR1 SGHTA and CDR2 FQGTGA. J was trimmed by 5 bases and V by 1 base; bases with no gene match: 0. This CDR3 comprises 13 residues. The CDR3 here is CASSLRQGTEAFF. CDR3 coding DNA: TGTGCCAGCAGCTTAAGACAGGGGACTGAAGCTTTCTTT.

This clone was found once. The chain carries TRBV28 and TRBJ2-7, with D unclear. This CDR3 contains 14 residues. Germline V gene data show CDR1 as MDHEN and CDR2 as SYDVKM. V was pared by 3 bases and J by 2 bases, with 11 bases between. The CDR3 reads CASSLPDLTYEQYF. Here the CDR3 DNA reads TGTGCCAGCAGTTTGCCCGACCTTACCTACGAGCAGTACTTC.

The rearrangement uses TRBV14 and TRBJ2-1; no clear D gene. V lost 1 base to trimming and J lost 15 bases, with 16 bases between them. This CDR3 is 13 amino acids long. The germline CDR1 and CDR2 sequences are SGHDN and FVKESK. CDR3 DNA sequence: TGTGCCAGCAGCCAAGTGGGAACCGGCGGAGCGTTCTTC. This translates into CASSQVGTGGAFF.

This chain connects TRBV7-6 to TRBJ2-5, with TRBD2 identical over 7 bases. Germline CDR1 reads SGHVS; CDR2 reads FNYEAQ. The CDR3 is 13 residues long. V was pared by 5 bases and J by 5 bases, with 5 bases of the junction left unmatched. CDR3 bases: TGTGCCAGCAGCCGGGGGGACCGGGAGACCCAGTACTTC. Residues: CASSRGDRETQYF.

The CDR3 bases are TGTGCCAGCAGCCCCCAGGGACTAGCGGGAGGGCCTTCCTACAATGAGCAGTTCTTC. Amino acids: CASSPQGLAGGPSYNEQFF. The chain couples TRBV7-2 to TRBJ2-1; TRBD2 matches 16 bases. V was clipped by 5 bases and J by 1 base; unmatched bases: 8. This CDR3 contains 19 residues. Germline values: CDR1 SGHTA, CDR2 FQGNSA.

V usage is TRBV7-9 and J usage is TRBJ2-7; TRBD2 matches at 10 bases. This CDR3 is built from 16 residues. With 5 bases clipped from V and 5 bases from J, the junction kept 12 bases outside the gene matches. Germline V gene lookup returns CDR1 SEHNR and CDR2 FQNEAQ (reference sequence). The CDR3 coding sequence is TGTGCCAGCAGCAATACGTATTCTAGCGGGGGTGACGAGCAGTACTTC. As protein: CASSNTYSSGGDEQYF.

CDR3 protein: CASSLEIVLTSGNNNEQFF. CDR3 bases: TGTGCCAGCAGCTTAGAAATAGTCCTAACTAGCGGGAATAACAATGAGCAGTTCTTC. The chain is built from TRBV11-2 and TRBJ2-1; 10 positions agree with TRBD2. This CDR3 region has 19 residues. Germline trimming cut 0 bases from V and 5 bases from J; bases unmatched to any gene: 13. Germline CDR1 is SGHAT and CDR2 is FQNNGV.

The chain uses TRBV5-1 and TRBJ2-7; TRBD2 might be the D (5 bases). This CDR3 region has 15 residues. Germline lookup yields CDR1 SGHRS and CDR2 YFSETQ. V lost 2 bases to trimming and J lost 1 base, with 13 bases between them. CDR3 bases: TGCGCCAGCAGCTTTGACCCGGACTCTTCCTACGAGCAGTACTTC. Translation gives CASSFDPDSSYEQYF.

V usage is TRBV15 and J usage is TRBJ2-1; unclear D gene. Germline loops: CDR1 LNHNV, CDR2 YYDKDF (reference sequence). Trimming shortened V by 1 base and J by 8 bases, and 6 bases separated the two germline ends. The CDR3 length is 12 residues. The CDR3 coding sequence is TGTGCCACCAGCAGAGGGGTCTATGAGCAGTTCTTC. This translates into CATSRGVYEQFF. Supplemented by reference TRBV15 and TRBJ2-1, the full variable domain reads DAMVIQNPRYQVTQFGKPVTLSCSQTLNHNVMYWYQQKSSQAPKLLFHYYDKDFNNEADTPDNFQSRRPNTSFCFLDIRSPGLGDTAMYLCATSRGVYEQFFGPGTRLTVL.

This chain uses TRBV2 with TRBJ1-2; tentatively, D is TRBD1 (5 bases). Germline assignment: CDR1 SNHLY and CDR2 FYNNEI. The germline V and J ends were trimmed by 2 bases and 6 bases, with 13 bases remaining between them. The CDR3 is 14 amino acids. CDR3 bases: TGTGCCAGCAGTGAACGCAGCCAAGGGGATGGCTACACCTTC. It is translated as CASSERSQGDGYTF. Full variable domain (outside the CDR3, taken from reference TRBV2 and TRBJ1-2): EPEVTQTPSHQVTQMGQEVILRCVPISNHLYFYWYRQILGQKVEFLVSFYNNEISEKSEIFDDQFSVERPDGSNFTLKIRSTKLEDSAMYFCASSERSQGDGYTFGSGTRLTVV.

The chain carries TRBV24-1 and TRBJ2-7; D is uncertain. The CDR3 spans 14 residues. Trimming removed 2 bases from V and 0 bases from J, with 7 bases in between. The germline CDR1 and CDR2 sequences are KGHDR and SFDVKD. CDR3 sequence reads: CATSDSGLSYEQYF. In DNA, the CDR3 is TGTGCCACCAGTGATTCTGGCCTCTCCTACGAGCAGTACTTC.

The V gene is TRBV5-4, the J gene TRBJ2-1, with a tentative D call TRBD1 (5 bases). The CDR3 has 17 residues. The germline CDR1 and CDR2 sequences are SGHNT and YYREEE (reference sequence). Trimming stripped 0 bases from V and 1 base from J, with 14 bases between. This CDR3 is CASSLGEGERSYNEQFF. In nucleotides, the CDR3 is TGTGCCAGCAGCTTGGGGGAAGGGGAAAGGTCCTACAATGAGCAGTTCTTC.

V and J are TRBV9 and TRBJ1-1; no definite D call. Germline CDR1 SGDLS, CDR2 YYNGEE. The CDR3 is 13 amino acids. The germline V and J ends were trimmed by 7 bases and 6 bases, with 16 bases remaining between them. CDR3 sequence (DNA): TGTGCCAGCGCGAGGGAGAGGCTAGCTGAAGCTTTCTTT. It translates to CASARERLAEAFF.

The J gene is TRBJ1-1, the V gene TRBV7-8; 10 nucleotides align to TRBD1. There are 15 residues in the CDR3. Per germline, CDR1 SGHVS and CDR2 FQNEAQ. With 5 bases clipped from V and 4 bases from J, the junction kept 7 bases outside the gene matches. CDR3 coding DNA: TGTGCCAGCAGCAAGACAGGGGGCGTGAGCACTGAAGCTTTCTTT. It codes for CASSKTGGVSTEAFF.

This clone has only one observation. This chain links TRBV10-3 with TRBJ2-6; D might be TRBD1 (6 bases). Looked up from germline, CDR1 is ENHRY and CDR2 is SYGVKD. The CDR3 sequence is 20 residues long. Trimming pared 6 bases from V and 0 bases from J, leaving 24 bases between. The CDR3 bases are TGTGCCATCAGCGCCGCCCCCGGACAGTCTAGACACTCTGGGGCCAACGTCCTGACTTTC. Amino acid sequence: CAISAAPGQSRHSGANVLTF.

The chain combines TRBV9 with TRBJ2-5; perhaps D is TRBD1 or TRBD2 (5 bases each). The germline V gene encodes CDR1 SGDLS and CDR2 YYNGEE. Trimming pared 5 bases from V and 4 bases from J, leaving 15 bases between. The CDR3 has 14 amino acids. CDR3 in amino acids: CASSSGQGRETQYF. The CDR3 coding sequence is TGTGCCAGCAGTTCAGGGCAAGGGAGAGAGACCCAGTACTTC.

V gene TRBV5-1 combines with J gene TRBJ2-2, with TRBD1 matching 7 bases. Germline trimming cut 3 bases from V and 5 bases from J; bases unmatched to any gene: 10. Germline V gene lookup returns CDR1 SGHRS and CDR2 YFSETQ. CDR3 length equals 16 residues. The CDR3 sequence: CASSYGLIQGTGELFF. CDR3 bases: TGCGCCAGCAGCTATGGCCTTATACAGGGGACCGGGGAGCTGTTTTTT.

The V call is TRBV18, the J call TRBJ2-7, with 7 bases fitting TRBD2. The trim removed 3 bases at V and 3 bases at J, leaving 8 bases unmatched. This CDR3 has 15 residues. CDR1 KGHSH and CDR2 LQKENI come from the germline V gene. The CDR3 bases are TGTGCCAGCTCACCTTCGCCTAGCGGCCTCTACGAGCAGTACTTC. Its translation: CASSPSPSGLYEQYF.

The gene calls are TRBV30 and TRBJ2-7; 8 nucleotides match TRBD1. Germline-derived CDR1 and CDR2 are GTSNPN and SVGIG (reference sequence). V was clipped by 2 bases and J by 5 bases; unmatched bases: 5. This CDR3 spans 13 amino acids. This CDR3 reads CAWSRTGFDEQYF. CDR3 bases: TGTGCCTGGAGTAGGACAGGGTTCGACGAGCAGTACTTC.

The chain is built from TRBV11-2 and TRBJ2-3; unclear D gene. This CDR3 is 14 amino acids long. Trimming cost V 4 bases and J 1 base, with 9 bases left between them. Germline CDR1 and CDR2: SGHAT and FQNNGV. CDR3 DNA sequence: TGTGCCAGCAGCTCCAGGTGGGGCACAGATACGCAGTATTTT. Amino acids: CASSSRWGTDTQYF. Full variable domain (missing parts from reference TRBV11-2 and TRBJ2-3): EAGVAQSPRYKIIEKRQSVAFWCNPISGHATLYWYQQILGQGPKLLIQFQNNGVVDDSQLPKDRFSAERLKGVDSTLKIQPAKLEDSAVYLCASSSRWGTDTQYFGPGTRLTVL.

V and J are TRBV5-1 and TRBJ1-3; 7 nucleotides match TRBD1. V lost 3 bases and J lost 3; bases outside the gene matches: 3. From germline, CDR1 is SGHRS and CDR2 YFSETQ. The CDR3 is made up of 14 amino acids. As DNA, the CDR3 is TGCGCCAGCAGCTATGGACAGGATGGAAACACCATATATTTT. Translating it yields CASSYGQDGNTIYF.

CDR3 bases: TGTGCCAGCACCCCGGGACTACCAGATACGCAGTATTTT. Its protein is CASTPGLPDTQYF. J is TRBJ2-3 and V is TRBV2; 7 bases align to TRBD2. Trimming removed 7 bases from V and 4 bases from J; junction bases left unmatched: 5. In germline, CDR1 is SNHLY, CDR2 FYNNEI. This CDR3 has 13 residues.

The chain employs TRBV11-2 and TRBJ2-7, with 8 nucleotides matching TRBD1. CDR3 size: 16 residues. After removal of 3 bases from V and 1 base from J, the junction contained 8 bases not matched to a gene. Germline lookup yields CDR1 SGHAT and CDR2 FQNNGV. CDR3 bases: TGTGCCAGCAGCTTGGGGGGACAGGCCCTATCCTACGAGCAGTACTTC. The encoded protein is CASSLGGQALSYEQYF.

This clone was counted between two and nine times. J is TRBJ1-1 and V is TRBV11-2; D remains unclear. The germline gives CDR1 SGHAT, CDR2 FQNNGV. The V end was cut by 5 bases, the J end by 7 bases, with 11 bases between. This CDR3 has 12 residues. In nucleotides, the CDR3 is TGTGCCAGCAGCGTTGCTCGTCTTGAAGCTTTCTTT. Encoded protein: CASSVARLEAFF.

This clone has just one count. The chain couples TRBV15 to TRBJ2-1; 7 nucleotides line up with TRBD1. The CDR3 spans 15 residues. Germline CDR1 is LNHNV and CDR2 is YYDKDF (reference sequence). V was pared by 6 bases and J by 4 bases, with 9 bases of the junction left unmatched. CDR3 bases: TGTGCCACCAGGGGAGACAGGGCCGGGTACAATGAGCAGTTCTTC. It specifies CATRGDRAGYNEQFF.

V gene TRBV7-8 combines with J gene TRBJ1-5; a possible D gene is TRBD1 (5 bases). The germline V gene has CDR1 SGHVS and CDR2 FQNEAQ. V shed 2 bases and J shed 7 bases, with 12 bases lying between them. The CDR3 loop spans 14 amino acids. CDR3 in DNA: TGTGCCAGCAGCTTATCTGGGGGAGCCCAGCCCCAGCATTTT. Its protein product is CASSLSGGAQPQHF.

This chain joins TRBV20-1 and TRBJ1-4, with unresolved D. CDR1 is DFQATT and CDR2 is SNEGSKA in the germline V gene (reference sequence). The V and J ends lost 3 bases and 7 bases respectively, with 15 bases between them. CDR3 length: 14 amino acids. DNA of the CDR3: TGCAGTGCTAGTAAGGCAGGACTTCTTGAAAAACTGTTTTTT. Translated: CSASKAGLLEKLFF.